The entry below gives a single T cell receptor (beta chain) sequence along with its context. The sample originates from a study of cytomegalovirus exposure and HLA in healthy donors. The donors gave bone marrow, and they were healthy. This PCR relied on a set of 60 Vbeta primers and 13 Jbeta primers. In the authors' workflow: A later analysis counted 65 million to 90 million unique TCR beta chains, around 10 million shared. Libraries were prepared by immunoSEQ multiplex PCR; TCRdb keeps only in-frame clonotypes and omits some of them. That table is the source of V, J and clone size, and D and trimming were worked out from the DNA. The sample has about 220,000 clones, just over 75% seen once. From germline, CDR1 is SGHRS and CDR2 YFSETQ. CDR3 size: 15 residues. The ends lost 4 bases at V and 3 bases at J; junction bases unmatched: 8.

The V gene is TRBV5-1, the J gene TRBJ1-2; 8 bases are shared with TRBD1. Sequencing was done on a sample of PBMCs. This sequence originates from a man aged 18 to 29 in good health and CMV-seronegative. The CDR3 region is CASSLSGTGDYGYTF. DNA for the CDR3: TGCGCCAGCAGCCTATCCGGGACAGGAGACTATGGCTACACCTTC. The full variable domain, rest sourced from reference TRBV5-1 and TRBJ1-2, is KAGVTQTPRYLIKTRGQQVTLSCSPISGHRSVSWYQQTPGQGLQFLFEYFSETQRNKGNFPGRFSGRQFSNSRSEMNVSTLELGDSALYLCASSLSGTGDYGYTFGSGTRLTVV.